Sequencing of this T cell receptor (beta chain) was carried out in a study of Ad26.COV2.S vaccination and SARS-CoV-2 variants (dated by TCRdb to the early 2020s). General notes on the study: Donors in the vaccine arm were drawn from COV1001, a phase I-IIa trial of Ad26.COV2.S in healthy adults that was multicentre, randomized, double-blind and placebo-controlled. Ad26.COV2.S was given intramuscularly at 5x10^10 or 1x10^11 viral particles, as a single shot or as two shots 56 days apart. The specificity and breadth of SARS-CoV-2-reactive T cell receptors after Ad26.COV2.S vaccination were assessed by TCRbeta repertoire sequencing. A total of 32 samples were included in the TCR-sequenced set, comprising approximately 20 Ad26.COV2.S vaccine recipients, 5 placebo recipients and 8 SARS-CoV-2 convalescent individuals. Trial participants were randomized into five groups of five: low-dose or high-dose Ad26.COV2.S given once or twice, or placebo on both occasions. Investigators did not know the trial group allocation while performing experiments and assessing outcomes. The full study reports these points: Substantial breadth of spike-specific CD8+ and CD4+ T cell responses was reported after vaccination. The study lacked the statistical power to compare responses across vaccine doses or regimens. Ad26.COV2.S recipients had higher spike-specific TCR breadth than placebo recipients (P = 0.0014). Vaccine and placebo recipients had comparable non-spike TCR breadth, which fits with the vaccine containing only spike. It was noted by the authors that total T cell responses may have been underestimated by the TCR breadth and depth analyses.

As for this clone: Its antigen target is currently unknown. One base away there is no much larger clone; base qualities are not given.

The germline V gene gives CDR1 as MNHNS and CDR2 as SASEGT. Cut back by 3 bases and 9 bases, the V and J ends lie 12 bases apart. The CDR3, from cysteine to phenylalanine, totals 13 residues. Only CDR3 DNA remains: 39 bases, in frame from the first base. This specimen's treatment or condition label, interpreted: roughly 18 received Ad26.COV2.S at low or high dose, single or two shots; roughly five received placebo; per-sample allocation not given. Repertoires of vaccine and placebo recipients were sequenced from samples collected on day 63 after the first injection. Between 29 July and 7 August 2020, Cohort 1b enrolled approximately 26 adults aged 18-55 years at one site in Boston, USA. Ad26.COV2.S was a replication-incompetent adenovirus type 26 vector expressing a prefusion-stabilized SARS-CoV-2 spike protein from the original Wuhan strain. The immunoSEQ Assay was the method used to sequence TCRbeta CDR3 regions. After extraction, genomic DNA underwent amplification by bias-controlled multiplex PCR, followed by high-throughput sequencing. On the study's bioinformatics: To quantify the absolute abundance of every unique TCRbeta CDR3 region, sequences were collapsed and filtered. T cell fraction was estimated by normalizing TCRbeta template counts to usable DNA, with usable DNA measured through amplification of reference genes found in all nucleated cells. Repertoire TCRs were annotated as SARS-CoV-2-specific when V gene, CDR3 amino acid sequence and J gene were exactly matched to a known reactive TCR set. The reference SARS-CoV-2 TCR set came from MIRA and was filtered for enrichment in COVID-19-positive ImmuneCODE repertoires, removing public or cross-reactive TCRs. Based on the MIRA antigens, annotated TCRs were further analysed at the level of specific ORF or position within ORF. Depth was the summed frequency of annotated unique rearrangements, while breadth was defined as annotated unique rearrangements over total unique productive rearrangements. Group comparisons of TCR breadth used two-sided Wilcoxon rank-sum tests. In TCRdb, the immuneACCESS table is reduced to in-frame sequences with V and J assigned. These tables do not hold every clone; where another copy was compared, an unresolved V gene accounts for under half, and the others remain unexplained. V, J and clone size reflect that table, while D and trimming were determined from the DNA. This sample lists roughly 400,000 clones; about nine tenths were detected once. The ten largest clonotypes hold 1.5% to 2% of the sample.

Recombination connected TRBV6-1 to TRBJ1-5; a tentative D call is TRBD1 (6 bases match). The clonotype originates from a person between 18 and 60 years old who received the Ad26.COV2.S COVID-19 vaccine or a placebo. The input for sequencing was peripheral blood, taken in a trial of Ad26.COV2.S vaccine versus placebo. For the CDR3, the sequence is CASSDRGLRPQHF. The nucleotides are TGTGCCAGCAGTGACAGGGGACTGCGGCCCCAGCATTTT.